This T cell receptor (beta chain) was found in a study of T cell repertoires and HLA-DP antigens. Notes on the study in general: Against one allele, clones undetected before culture averaged roughly 35%; against the other, roughly 51%.

Untouched CD4+ T cells were isolated by negative selection, averaging approximately 98% purity. As regards this clone: The antigen is not known.

Data came from immunoSEQ multiplex PCR; TCRdb stores just in-frame clones and leaves some out. The table has about 73,000 clones, 80% seen once; the top ten hold roughly 1.4%. Sample: CD4+ T cells from PBMCs. The source of this sequence is a man aged 55 to 69 in good health and CMV-seronegative.

CDR3 DNA: TGTGCCAGCAGTGAAGGCAGGGACGAGCAGTACGTC. Protein product: CASSEGRDEQYV. This chain joins TRBV6-1 and TRBJ2-7; D might be TRBD1 (5 bases). CDR1 is MNHNS and CDR2 is SASEGT in the germline V gene. Between the trimmed V and J ends, which lost 1 base and 5 bases, there was a span of 6 bases. The CDR3 is 12 residues long.